The clone carrying this T cell receptor (beta chain) was found many times. What it binds is not known. These data come from a study of T cells after yellow fever vaccination. Findings and caveats of the study: The study re-detected most primary-vaccination clones after the booster (approximately 97% CD4, roughly 85% CD8).

Making TCR cDNA involved 5'RACE template switching, which added UMIs and a universal primer site. TCRdb independently ran MiXCR on the 5' RACE reads; one entry per CDR3 protein. The sample holds tens of thousands of distinct CDR3 sequences, under 9.5% seen once. The CDR3 runs to 12 residues. In germline, CDR1 is SQVTM, CDR2 ANQGSEA. V was shortened by 6 bases and J by 4 bases, with 9 bases between the two germline ends. Sample: CD8+ T cells sorted from PBMCs, taken more than 8 days after the first yellow fever vaccination. This receptor was identified in a man aged 18-30 years who received the YFV17D yellow fever vaccine. The chain employs TRBV29-1 and TRBJ2-2; a possible D gene is TRBD2 (6 bases). CDR3 sequence reads: CSVTRPTGELFF. For the CDR3, the DNA is TGCAGCGTGACTAGGCCCACCGGGGAGCTGTTTTTT.